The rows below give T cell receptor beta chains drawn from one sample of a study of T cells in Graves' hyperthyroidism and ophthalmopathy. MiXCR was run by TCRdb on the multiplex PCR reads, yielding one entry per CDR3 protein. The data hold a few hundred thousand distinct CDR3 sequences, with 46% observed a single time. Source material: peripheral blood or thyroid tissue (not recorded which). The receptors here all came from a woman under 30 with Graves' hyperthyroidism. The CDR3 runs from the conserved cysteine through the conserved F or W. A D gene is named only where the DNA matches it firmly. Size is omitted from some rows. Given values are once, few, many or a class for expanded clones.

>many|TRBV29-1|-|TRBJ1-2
CSVDLGRESRGYTF
TGCAGCGTTGACTTGGGACGAGAAAGCAGGGGCTACACCTTC
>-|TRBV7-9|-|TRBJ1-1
CASNPPTRGVEASF
TGTGCCAGCAACCCCCCAACTCGAGGCGTGGAAGCTTCCTTT
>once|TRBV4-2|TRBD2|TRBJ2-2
CASSQGAAGVLTGELFF
TGTGCCAGCAGCCAAGGGGCAGCGGGAGTACTTACCGGGGAGCTGTTTTTT
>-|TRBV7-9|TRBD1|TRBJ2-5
CTSSRDRGKTQYF
TGTACCAGCAGCCGGGACAGGGGTAAGACCCAGTACTTC
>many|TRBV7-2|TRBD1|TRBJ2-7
CASRLTGSYEQYF
TGTGCCAGCAGGCTGACAGGGTCCTACGAGCAGTACTTC
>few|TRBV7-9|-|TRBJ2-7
CASSWGVAYEQYF
TGTGCCAGCAGCTGGGGGGTCGCCTACGAGCAGTACTTC
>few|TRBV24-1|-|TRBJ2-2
CASSLTLTNTGELFF
TGTGCCAGCAGCTTGACTCTGACGAACACCGGGGAGCTGTTTTTT
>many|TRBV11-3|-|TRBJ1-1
CASSLLGRGTEAFF
TGTGCCAGCAGCTTATTGGGGAGGGGAACTGAAGCTTTCTTT
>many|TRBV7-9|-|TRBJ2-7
CASSPSWTAYEQYF
TGTGCCAGCAGCCCATCTTGGACGGCTTACGAGCAGTACTTC
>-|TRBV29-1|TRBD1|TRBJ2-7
CSAVTGGLRDEQYF
TGCAGCGCGGTGACAGGGGGCTTAAGGGACGAGCAGTACTTC
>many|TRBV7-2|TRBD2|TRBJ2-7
CARTPTSGRARDEQYF
TGTGCCAGGACCCCGACTAGCGGGAGGGCCAGGGACGAGCAGTACTTC
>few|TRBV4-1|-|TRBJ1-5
CASSQDGSYSNQPQHF
TGCGCCAGCAGCCAAGATGGCAGCTATAGCAATCAGCCCCAGCATTTT
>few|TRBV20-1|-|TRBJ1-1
CSARVTGQNTEAFF
TGCAGTGCTAGAGTAACAGGACAGAACACTGAAGCTTTCTTT
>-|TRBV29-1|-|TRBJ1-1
CSMTRGTTEAFF
TGCAGCATGACCCGGGGGACCACTGAAGCTTTCTTT
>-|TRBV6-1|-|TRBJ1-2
CASYSNRNYGYTF
TGTGCCAGCTATAGCAACAGGAACTATGGCTACACCTTC
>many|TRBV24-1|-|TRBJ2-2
CATEKRDTNTGELFF
TGTGCCACCGAGAAAAGGGACACCAACACCGGGGAGCTGTTTTTT
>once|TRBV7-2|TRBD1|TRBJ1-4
CATADRGSEKLFF
TGTGCCACCGCGGACAGGGGGTCTGAAAAACTGTTTTTT
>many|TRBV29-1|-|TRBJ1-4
CSVEDPGRTNEKLFF
TGCAGCGTTGAAGATCCGGGAAGGACTAATGAAAAACTGTTTTTT
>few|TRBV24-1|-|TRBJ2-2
CATSDGRFDFNTGELFF
TGTGCCACCAGTGATGGGAGGTTCGATTTTAACACCGGGGAGCTGTTTTTT
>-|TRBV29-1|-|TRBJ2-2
CSVRTVDTGELFF
TGCAGCGTTCGGACGGTAGACACCGGGGAGCTGTTTTTT
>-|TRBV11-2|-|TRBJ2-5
CASSAGTDNQPQYF
TGTGCCAGCAGTGCCGGGACGGACAATCAGCCCCAGTACTTC
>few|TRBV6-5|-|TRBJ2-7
CASTHDRYEQYF
TGTGCCAGCACCCACGACAGGTACGAGCAGTACTTC
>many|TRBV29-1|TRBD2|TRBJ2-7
CSVESAGEVSYEQYF
TGCAGCGTTGAGTCTGCGGGAGAGGTGTCCTACGAGCAGTACTTC
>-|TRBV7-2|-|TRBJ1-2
CASRDTGRWDYGYTF
TGTGCCAGCAGAGACACCGGAAGGTGGGACTATGGCTACACCTTC
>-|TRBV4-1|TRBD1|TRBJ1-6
CASSYRPGQTYNSPLHF
TGCGCCAGCAGCTACAGACCGGGACAGACCTATAATTCACCCCTCCACTTT
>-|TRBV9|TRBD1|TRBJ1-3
CASSAQGGSGNTIYF
TGTGCCAGCAGCGCCCAGGGGGGCTCTGGAAACACCATATATTTT
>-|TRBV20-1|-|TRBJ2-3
CSARRQGGDTQYF
TGCAGTGCTAGACGGCAGGGGGGAGATACGCAGTATTTT
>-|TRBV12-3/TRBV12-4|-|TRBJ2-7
CASSFWESGQYF
TGTGCCAGCAGTTTTTGGGAAAGCGGGCAGTACTTC
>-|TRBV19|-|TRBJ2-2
CASSAPGGKAGELFF
TGTGCCAGTAGTGCCCCCGGCGGGAAGGCCGGGGAGCTGTTTTTT
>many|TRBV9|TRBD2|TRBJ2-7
CASSPTGTSGHYEQYF
TGTGCCAGCAGCCCGACCGGGACTAGCGGTCACTACGAGCAGTACTTC
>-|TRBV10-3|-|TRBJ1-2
CASSYQRNYGYTF
TGTGCCAGCAGCTACCAGCGGAACTATGGCTACACCTTC
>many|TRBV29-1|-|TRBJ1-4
CSVFTVRNEKLFF
TGCAGCGTTTTCACAGTTCGTAATGAAAAACTGTTTTTT
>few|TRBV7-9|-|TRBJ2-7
CASNLHPGHPVYEQYF
TGTGCCAGCAACCTCCACCCGGGACATCCTGTCTACGAGCAGTACTTC
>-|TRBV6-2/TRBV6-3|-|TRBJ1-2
CASSSGNGHTF
TGTGCCAGCAGTTCCGGGAATGGCCACACCTTC
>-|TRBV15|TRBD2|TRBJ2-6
CATSRMGLAGGLNVLTF
TGTGCCACCAGCAGAATGGGACTAGCGGGAGGGCTCAACGTCCTGACTTTC
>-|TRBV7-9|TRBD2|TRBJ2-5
CASSLGGRDETQYF
TGTGCCAGCAGCTTGGGCGGGAGGGATGAGACCCAGTACTTC
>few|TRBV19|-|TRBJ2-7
CASSTPSYEQYF
TGTGCCAGTAGTACCCCAAGCTACGAGCAGTACTTC
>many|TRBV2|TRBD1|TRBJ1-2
CASSPGTESYGYTF
TGTGCCAGCAGCCCCGGGACAGAAAGCTATGGCTACACCTTC
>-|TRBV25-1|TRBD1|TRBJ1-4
CARNGTVSEKLFF
TGTGCTAGAAACGGGACAGTGAGTGAAAAACTGTTTTTT
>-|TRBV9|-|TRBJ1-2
CASSQGGQDGYTF
TGTGCCAGCAGCCAAGGGGGGCAGGATGGCTACACCTTC